Sequencing of this TCR beta chain was carried out in a study of T cell repertoires in cytomegalovirus infection. In TCRdb, the reads were re-called with MiXCR into one record per CDR3 protein. The sample lists fewer than 60,000 distinct CDR3 sequences; 20% were seen once. With respect to this clonotype: The antigen is undetermined.

The CDR3 runs 15 residues. CDR1 and CDR2 from the germline V gene are SGHDT and YYEEEE. The V and J ends lost 3 bases and 5 bases respectively, with 16 bases between them. The clonotype comes from a human donor in good health (CMV status not recorded). Some clones in this sample may be carry-over from other donors' samples. The sequenced sample was CD8+ T cells from cultured PBMCs, obtained from culture after CMV antigen stimulation. The chain uses TRBV5-6 and TRBJ2-3; maybe TRBD1 (7 bases). This chain's CDR3 is CASSSGGQIRDTQYF. CDR3 nucleotides: TGTGCCAGCAGCTCCGGGGGACAGATCCGAGATACGCAGTATTTT.